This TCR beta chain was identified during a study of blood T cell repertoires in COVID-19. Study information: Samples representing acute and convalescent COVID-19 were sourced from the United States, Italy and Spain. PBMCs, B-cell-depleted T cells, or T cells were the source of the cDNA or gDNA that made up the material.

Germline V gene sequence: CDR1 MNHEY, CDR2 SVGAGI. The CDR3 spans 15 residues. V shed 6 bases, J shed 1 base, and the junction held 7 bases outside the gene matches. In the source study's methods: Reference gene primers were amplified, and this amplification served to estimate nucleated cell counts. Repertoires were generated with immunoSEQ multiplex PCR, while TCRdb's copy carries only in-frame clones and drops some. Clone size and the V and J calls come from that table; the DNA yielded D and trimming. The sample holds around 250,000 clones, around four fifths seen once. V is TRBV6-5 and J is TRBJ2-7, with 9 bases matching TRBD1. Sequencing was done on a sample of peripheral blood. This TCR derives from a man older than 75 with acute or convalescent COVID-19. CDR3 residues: CASSSMGTGSYEQYF. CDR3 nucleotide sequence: TGTGCCAGCAGCAGCATGGGGACAGGGTCCTACGAGCAGTACTTC.